These 18 T cell receptor beta chains originate from one sample sequenced in a study of patients and donors after allogeneic stem cell transplantation (TCRdb year 2020). Library preparation was by RT-PCR. The listed sequencing device is NextSeq 550. The public sequencing data were trimmed at Q25 with fastp and processed into clonotypes with MiXCR by TCRdb, which kept only in-frame beta chains. Rows with a matching CDR3 protein are joined into one entry that keeps the most common DNA and genes. Across this sample there are roughly 200,000 distinct CDR3 sequences, with 41% seen only once. About 33% of the sample is held by the ten biggest clonotypes. Sequencing was performed on blood, either unsorted or a sorted T cell fraction (not recorded which). All receptors derive from a human donor who was either an allogeneic HSCT recipient or a stem cell or donor lymphocyte infusion donor (not recorded which). It is not recorded whose cells these are; they may come from a transplant donor.

This clonotype was seen only a few times. The chain combines TRBV7-9 with TRBJ2-1; a weak D match, TRBD1 (5 bases). Germline V gives CDR1 SEHNR, CDR2 FQNEAQ (reference sequence). V was clipped by 4 bases and J by 4 bases, with 11 bases between them. The CDR3 loop spans 14 amino acids. The CDR3 DNA reads as TGTGCCAGCAGCTCACCCAGACAGTACAATGAGCAGTTCTTC. This codes for CASSSPRQYNEQFF.

The rearrangement uses TRBV2 and TRBJ1-1; D gene unclear. Germline V lookup: CDR1 SNHLY, CDR2 FYNNEI. V lost 4 bases to trimming and J lost 0 bases, with 12 bases between them. The CDR3 totals 15 residues. CDR3 coding DNA: TGTGCCAGCAGTGCCCCCACGGGGTTGAACACTGAAGCTTTCTTT. This codes for CASSAPTGLNTEAFF.

This clonotype was observed a few times. The CDR3: CATSQGNTEAFF. The DNA of the CDR3 is TGTGCCACCTCTCAGGGGAACACTGAAGCTTTCTTT. This chain links TRBV6-5 with TRBJ1-1; weak D call: TRBD1 (5 bases). Germline CDR1 reads MNHEY; CDR2 reads SVGAGI. Trimming removed 10 bases at V and 1 base at J, with 10 bases between. CDR3 length: 12 residues.

This clonotype has more than one count but fewer than ten. V usage is TRBV20-1 and J usage is TRBJ2-7; a possible D gene is TRBD1 (5 bases). CDR3 length equals 11 residues. The V and J ends lost 1 base and 4 bases respectively, with 5 bases between them. The germline V gene has CDR1 DFQATT and CDR2 SNEGSKA (reference sequence). CDR3 in DNA: TGCAGTGCTAGAGCAGGGTACGAGCAGTACTTC. This codes for CSARAGYEQYF.

The chain has TRBV29-1 and TRBJ2-3; D gene uncertain. Germline CDR1 and CDR2: SQVTM and ANQGSEA. The CDR3 loop spans 15 amino acids. The germline V and J ends were trimmed by 7 bases and 4 bases, with 21 bases remaining between them. CDR3 DNA: TGCAGCGGAATCCAGACCAGAGGCGGTCCAGATACGCAGTATTTT. It specifies CSGIQTRGGPDTQYF.

The V gene is TRBV7-2, the J gene TRBJ2-5; TRBD2 agrees at 8 bases. Germline CDR1 reads SGHTA; CDR2 reads FQGNSA. The ends lost 6 bases at V and 0 bases at J; junction bases unmatched: 6. This CDR3 contains 15 residues. CDR3 sequence (DNA): TGTGCCAGCAGGTGGTCTAGCGGGTACCAAGAGACCCAGTACTTC. Residues: CASRWSSGYQETQYF.

This clonotype has more than one count but fewer than ten. The chain carries TRBV21-1 and TRBJ1-2; the table names TRBD1, a call not compared with the DNA. TRBV21-1 represents a pseudogene. The CDR3 extends over 11 amino acids. CDR3 nucleotide sequence: TGTGCCACTCGACAGGGTTGCGGCTACACCTTC. It specifies CATRQGCGYTF.

This clonotype was counted a few times. This chain connects TRBV2 to TRBJ2-1, with D possibly matching TRBD1 (6 bases). This CDR3 has 15 residues. Trimming pared 5 bases from V and 6 bases from J, leaving 17 bases between. CDR1 SNHLY and CDR2 FYNNEI come from the germline V gene. The CDR3 DNA reads TGTGCCAGCAGTCTCGCCCTGACAGGTTTCAATGAGCAGTTCTTC. Protein sequence: CASSLALTGFNEQFF.

This clonotype appeared a few times. The V call is TRBV13, the J call TRBJ2-1; no clear D. V shed 3 bases and J shed 8 bases, with 29 bases lying between them. The CDR3 contains 19 residues. Germline V gene lookup returns CDR1 PRHDT and CDR2 FYEKMQ (reference sequence). Here the CDR3 reads CASSLGSIWDSHSGDEQFF. The CDR3 DNA reads as TGTGCCAGCAGCTTGGGGTCTATATGGGATTCCCACTCGGGCGATGAGCAGTTCTTC.

This clonotype was counted between two and nine times. J is TRBJ1-2 and V is TRBV6-6, with no clear D. Trimming stripped 5 bases from V and 2 bases from J, with 0 bases between. The germline gives CDR1 MNHNY, CDR2 SVGAGI (reference sequence). CDR3 length: 10 amino acids. The CDR3 DNA reads TGTGCCAGCAGTAACTATGGCTACACCTTC. As protein: CASSNYGYTF.

This clonotype was observed a handful of times. The CDR3 bases are TGCGCCAGCAGCTCAGAGGGGGGTGGAAACACCATATATTTT. It yields the protein CASSSEGGGNTIYF. The chain couples TRBV5-1 to TRBJ1-3; D possibly corresponds to TRBD1 (6 bases). Trimming took 3 bases from V and 3 from J, leaving 10 bases between them. CDR1 SGHRS and CDR2 YFSETQ come from the germline V gene. This CDR3 region has 14 residues. Together with reference TRBV5-1 and TRBJ1-3, the CDR3 gives the full variable domain: KAGVTQTPRYLIKTRGQQVTLSCSPISGHRSVSWYQQTPGQGLQFLFEYFSETQRNKGNFPGRFSGRQFSNSRSEMNVSTLELGDSALYLCASSSEGGGNTIYFGEGSWLTVV.

The chain employs TRBV7-9 and TRBJ2-1, with 7 bases that match TRBD2. The CDR3 covers 19 residues. The V and J ends lost 4 bases and 0 bases, in that order; junction bases with no gene match: 15. Germline V lookup: CDR1 SEHNR, CDR2 FQNEAQ (reference sequence). CDR3 in amino acids: CASSSVPIQAGSSYNEQFF. The CDR3, as DNA: TGTGCCAGCAGCTCCGTACCCATCCAAGCGGGAAGCTCCTACAATGAGCAGTTCTTC. Looking up the rest from reference TRBV7-9 and TRBJ2-1 gives the full variable domain: DTGVSQNPRHKITKRGQNVTFRCDPISEHNRLYWYRQTLGQGPEFLTYFQNEAQLEKSRLLSDRFSAERPKGSFSTLEIQRTEQGDSAMYLCASSSVPIQAGSSYNEQFFGPGTRLTVL.

V and J are TRBV27 and TRBJ2-7, with 7 bases aligning to TRBD1. CDR3 length: 14 amino acids. From germline, CDR1 is MNHEY and CDR2 SMNVEV (reference sequence). After removal of 5 bases from V and 3 bases from J, the junction contained 7 bases not matched to a gene. The CDR3 loop reads CASSPGTDFYEQYF. The CDR3 DNA follows: TGTGCCAGCAGTCCCGGGACAGATTTCTACGAGCAGTACTTC.

The chain uses TRBV28 and TRBJ2-7; TRBD1 might be the D (5 bases). V was cut by 8 bases and J by 5 bases, with 25 bases left in between. Germline CDR1 is MDHEN and CDR2 is SYDVKM. There are 16 residues in the CDR3. CDR3 nucleotides: TGTGCCAGCTGCAGTAGTTATGGGGCGCGTCTCCACGAGCAGTACTTC. Residues: CASCSSYGARLHEQYF.

This clonotype was detected a few times. The CDR3 nucleotides are TGTGCCAGCAGGCGGGACCGGGACAGGGGACCTGAAGCTTTCTTT. Protein: CASRRDRDRGPEAFF. The rearrangement joins TRBV6-5 to TRBJ1-1, with 10 bases aligning to TRBD1. Trimming removed 6 bases from V and 6 bases from J; junction bases left unmatched: 10. This CDR3 comprises 15 residues. CDR1 is MNHEY, CDR2 SVGAGI, per germline.

This chain uses TRBV5-1 with TRBJ1-1; the D gene is possibly TRBD1 (5 bases). In germline, CDR1 is SGHRS, CDR2 YFSETQ. V was pared by 4 bases and J by 4 bases, with 11 bases between. The CDR3 totals 13 residues. The CDR3: CASSETGGTEAFF. The CDR3 coding sequence is TGCGCCAGCAGCGAGACGGGGGGCACTGAAGCTTTCTTT.

This chain uses TRBV4-2 with TRBJ2-3; D perhaps matches TRBD2 (6 bases). This CDR3 has 16 amino acids. V lost 0 bases, J lost 3 bases, and 13 bases lay in between. Germline V gene lookup returns CDR1 LGHNA and CDR2 YNFKEQ. The CDR3 nucleotides read TGTGCCAGCAGCCAAGATTTGGAGGGCGAGACAGATACGCAGTATTTT. Translating gives CASSQDLEGETDTQYF.

The J gene is TRBJ1-2, the V gene TRBV9; D is perhaps TRBD1 (6 bases). This CDR3 contains 14 residues. Germline-derived CDR1 and CDR2 are SGDLS and YYNGEE. Trimming stripped 3 bases from V and 4 bases from J, with 13 bases between. The CDR3 DNA reads as TGTGCCAGCAGCGCAGCACAGGGATTCTATGGCTACACCTTC. Translation: CASSAAQGFYGYTF.